This passage covers 15 T cell receptor beta chains from one sample sequenced in a study of metastatic and nonmetastatic thyroid tumors. TCRdb ran MiXCR on the PCR reads. Of 35,000 to 50,000 clones listed, 12% were seen once; the top ten hold 7% to 9.5%. All patients were untreated before thyroid surgery. The sample was blood. These receptors were collected from a male donor with papillary thyroid cancer or a benign thyroid nodule (not recorded which). Some clones in this sample may be carry-over from other donors' samples.

In regard to this clone: A much larger clone lies one base from this, so it may be a read error. Other nucleotide sequences in the sample specify the same CDR3. This chain links TRBV20-1 with TRBJ2-1, with D perhaps TRBD2 (6 bases). Germline V gene sequence: CDR1 DFQATT, CDR2 SNEGSKA (reference sequence). The CDR3 is 16 amino acids. This chain's CDR3 is CSAQDASARSYNEQFF. CDR3 sequence (DNA): TGCAGTGCTCAGGACGCTAGCGCCCGCTCCTACAATGAGCAATTCTTC.

This clone was picked up many times. Additional DNA sequences in this sample encode the identical CDR3. The chain couples TRBV4-3 to TRBJ2-2, with 11 bases identical to TRBD2. V lost 5 bases to trimming and J lost 5 bases; unmatched junction nucleotides: 7. Germline CDR1 reads LGHNA; CDR2 reads YSLEER. CDR3 size: 16 residues. The CDR3 reads CASSYLAGGGTGELFF. The CDR3 nucleotides are TGCGCCAGCAGCTATCTAGCGGGAGGAGGGACCGGGGAGCTGTTTTTT.

In this sample, this clone turned up many times. The chain uses TRBV7-9 and TRBJ2-1; D possibly matches TRBD1 or TRBD2 (5 bases each). The germline gives CDR1 SEHNR, CDR2 FQNEAQ (reference sequence). V shed 6 bases and J shed 7 bases, with 19 bases lying between them. The CDR3 totals 15 residues. CDR3 nucleotide sequence: TGTGCCAGCAGTGAGGGGCGGTCCCTTCGGAATGAGCAGTTCTTC. Residues: CASSEGRSLRNEQFF.

This clone has a handful of counts. A clone one base away is much larger, so this may be a read error. The sample carries other DNA sequences with the same CDR3. The V call is TRBV25-1, the J call TRBJ2-7, with D uncertain. The germline V and J ends were trimmed by 4 bases and 4 bases, with 5 bases remaining between them. The CDR3 extends over 11 amino acids. CDR1 MGHDK and CDR2 SYGVNS come from the germline V gene. The CDR3 here is CASSALYEQYF. The CDR3 region has the DNA TGTGCCAGCAGTGCTCTTTACGAGCAGTACTTC.

The sample holds a few counts of this clone. The V and J genes are TRBV6-2 or TRBV6-3 and TRBJ1-3; TRBD1 agrees at 8 bases. This CDR3 spans 14 amino acids. In germline, CDR1 is MNHEY, CDR2 SVGEGT. With 6 bases clipped from V and 4 bases from J, the junction kept 5 bases outside the gene matches. CDR3 sequence: CASRRQGAGNTIYF. Written as DNA, the CDR3 is TGTGCCAGCAGACGCCAGGGGGCCGGAAACACCATATATTTT.

This clone appeared many times. The chain is built from TRBV5-1 and TRBJ1-1; D is perhaps TRBD1 (5 bases). This CDR3 is 14 amino acids long. CDR1 and CDR2 (germline): SGHRS, YFSETQ. V lost 6 bases to trimming and J lost 5 bases, with 17 bases between them. CDR3 region: CASKWDGQKTEAFF. The CDR3 coding sequence is TGCGCCAGCAAATGGGACGGCCAAAAGACTGAAGCTTTCTTT.

Details on this clone: Since no conserved phenylalanine or tryptophan closes the CDR3, a read error is the likely cause. The DNA is left out, because the CDR3 cannot be placed on it with certainty; the CDR3 is given as TCRdb lists it. The chain carries TRBV5-1 and TRBJ2-2. Germline V CDR1 and CDR2: SGHRS, YFSETQ. Ends included, the CDR3 has 9 residues. This CDR3 is CASSLGTAG.

In its sample, this clone was seen many times. In the same sample, other DNA sequences code for this CDR3. The gene calls are TRBV11-2 and TRBJ2-1, with D maybe TRBD1 (7 bases). Germline V CDR1 and CDR2: SGHAT, FQNNGV. This CDR3 has 17 amino acids. V was pared by 5 bases and J by 0 bases, with 17 bases between. Written as DNA, the CDR3 is TGTGCCAGCAGCGCCCAGGGGGGCCTGAGCTCCTACAATGAGCAGTTCTTC. Translated: CASSAQGGLSSYNEQFF. Variable domain in full (rest from reference TRBV11-2 and TRBJ2-1): EAGVAQSPRYKIIEKRQSVAFWCNPISGHATLYWYQQILGQGPKLLIQFQNNGVVDDSQLPKDRFSAERLKGVDSTLKIQPAKLEDSAVYLCASSAQGGLSSYNEQFFGPGTRLTVL.

This clone showed up many times. The chain links TRBV20-1 to TRBJ1-2; 7 bases are a match to TRBD1. Trimming cost V 2 bases and J 4 bases; bases outside gene matches: 7. The CDR3 covers 14 residues. Germline V CDR1 and CDR2: DFQATT, SNEGSKA (reference sequence). In nucleotides, the CDR3 is TGCAGTGCTAGACTCGGGACAGTTTTCTATGGCTACACCTTC. Its protein product is CSARLGTVFYGYTF.

This clone showed up just a few times. This chain connects TRBV6-2 or TRBV6-3 to TRBJ1-6; D not certain. CDR3 length: 16 amino acids. The V gene's germline CDR1 is MNHEY and CDR2 SVGEGT. The V gene lost 0 bases and the J gene lost 5 bases, with 11 bases spanning the gap. In DNA, the CDR3 is TGTGCCAGCAGTTACTCGGGCACCACCGATAATTCACCCCTCCACTTT. Amino acids: CASSYSGTTDNSPLHF.

This clone was detected many times. The rearrangement uses TRBV19 and TRBJ2-3; no clear D. The germline gives CDR1 LNHDA, CDR2 SQIVND (reference sequence). The V end was cut by 5 bases, the J end by 3 bases, with 9 bases between. The CDR3 spans 13 residues. The DNA for the CDR3 is TGTGCCAGTAGTCTCATGGAGACAGATACGCAGTATTTT. Amino acid sequence: CASSLMETDTQYF.

This clone was observed at least ten times. The chain couples TRBV11-2 to TRBJ2-1; D gene uncertain. Germline lookup yields CDR1 SGHAT and CDR2 FQNNGV. Trimming took off 2 bases at V and 4 bases at J, with 6 bases between the two ends. The CDR3 has 13 residues. Here the CDR3 reads CASSLPGYNEQFF. Written as DNA, the CDR3 is TGTGCCAGCAGCTTACCCGGGTACAATGAGCAGTTCTTC.

This clone has a count of ten or more. V gene TRBV11-2 combines with J gene TRBJ2-7; D tentatively fits TRBD1 or TRBD2 (6 bases each). V was shortened by 5 bases and J by 2 bases, with 19 bases between the two germline ends. Germline CDR1 SGHAT, CDR2 FQNNGV. This CDR3 spans 16 amino acids. In DNA form, the CDR3 reads TGTGCCAGCAGCCCCGAGGGGGGCTTGACAACCTACGAGCAGTACTTC. Its translation: CASSPEGGLTTYEQYF.

In this sample, this clone turned up many times. This CDR3 reads CASSDSSDTSHEQFF. For the CDR3, the DNA is TGTGCCAGCAGTGACTCTAGCGACACATCCCATGAGCAGTTCTTC. J is TRBJ2-1 and V is TRBV6-4; D possibly corresponds to TRBD2 (5 bases). Deletions cut 0 bases from V and 8 bases from J, with 14 bases between. This CDR3 is built from 15 residues. The V gene's germline CDR1 is MRHNA and CDR2 SNTAGT.

The sample holds many counts of this clone. The V call is TRBV19, the J call TRBJ1-2, with a tentative D call TRBD1 (6 bases). Germline V gene lookup returns CDR1 LNHDA and CDR2 SQIVND (reference sequence). CDR3 size: 19 residues. The V gene lost 11 bases and the J gene lost 6 bases, with 37 bases spanning the gap. The CDR3: CAPPVKVPNREARDDGYTF. In nucleotides, the CDR3 is TGTGCCCCCCCCGTAAAGGTCCCCAACAGGGAGGCAAGGGACGATGGCTACACCTTC.